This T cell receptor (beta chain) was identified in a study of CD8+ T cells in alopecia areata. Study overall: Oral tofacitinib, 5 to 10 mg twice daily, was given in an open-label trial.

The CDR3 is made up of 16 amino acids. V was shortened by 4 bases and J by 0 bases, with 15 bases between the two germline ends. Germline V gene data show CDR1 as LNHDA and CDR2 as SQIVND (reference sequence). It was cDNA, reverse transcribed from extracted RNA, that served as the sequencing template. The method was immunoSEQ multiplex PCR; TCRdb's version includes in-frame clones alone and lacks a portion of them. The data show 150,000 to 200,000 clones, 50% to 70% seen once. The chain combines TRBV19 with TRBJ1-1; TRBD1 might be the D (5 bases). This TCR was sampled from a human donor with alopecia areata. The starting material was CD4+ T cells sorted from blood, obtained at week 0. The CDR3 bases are TGTGCCAGTAGTACCACCGGGACTACTCTGAACACTGAAGCTTTCTTT. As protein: CASSTTGTTLNTEAFF.